Listed here are 14 T cell receptor beta chains from one sample, sequenced in a study of molecular identifiers for immune sequencing clone quantification. TCRdb itself ran the PCR reads through MiXCR, one entry per CDR3 protein. The table shows approximately 680,000 distinct CDR3 sequences, with about 25% occurring only once. Material: naive CD8+ T cells from blood, with Jurkat cell RNA spiked in. As for subset: FACS-sorted CD8+CD4-CCR7+CD45RA+ naive T cells. These TCRs come from a human donor in good health. Some libraries in this study had Jurkat cell RNA spiked in.

This clonotype was found many times. This chain joins TRBV4-3 and TRBJ2-7; a possible D gene is TRBD2 (6 bases). The length of the CDR3 is 17 residues. Germline loops: CDR1 LGHNA, CDR2 YSLEER. Trimming shortened V by 0 bases and J by 1 base, and 16 bases separated the two germline ends. The CDR3 here is CASSQDLKGLVSYEQYF. The CDR3 nucleotides are TGCGCCAGCAGCCAAGATCTGAAGGGACTCGTTTCCTACGAGCAGTACTTC.

This clonotype was seen many times. The V gene is TRBV14, the J gene TRBJ1-1, with D maybe TRBD1 (5 bases). The CDR3 is made up of 15 amino acids. The germline V and J ends were trimmed by 5 bases and 5 bases, with 18 bases remaining between them. The germline V gene encodes CDR1 SGHDN and CDR2 FVKESK. Written as DNA, the CDR3 is TGTGCCAGCAGCTTTATACAGGCCCTGGGGACTGAAGCTTTCTTT. Its protein is CASSFIQALGTEAFF.

The chain combines TRBV18 with TRBJ2-2; D may be TRBD1 (5 bases). Germline V gives CDR1 KGHSH, CDR2 LQKENI. The CDR3 extends over 16 amino acids. Trimming cost V 3 bases and J 0 bases, with 11 bases left between them. CDR3 protein: CASSPMTATNTGELFF. CDR3 sequence (DNA): TGTGCCAGCTCACCCATGACAGCTACGAACACCGGGGAGCTGTTTTTT.

This clonotype was observed once. A much larger clone differs by one base, so this may be a read error. The rearrangement links TRBV5-3 to TRBJ2-5, with D perhaps given as TRBD1 or TRBD2 (5 bases each). TRBV5-3 is placed among ORFs of uncertain function. V lost 8 bases and J 5 bases, leaving 19 bases between the germline ends. The CDR3 is 14 residues long. CDR3 amino acids: CASSRGPEAETQYF. DNA of the CDR3: TGTGCCAGCAGCCGGGGCCCGGAGGCCGAGACCCAGTACTTC.

This clonotype came up a few times. The V call is TRBV27, the J call TRBJ2-3, with 14 positions matching TRBD2. V was pared by 0 bases and J by 4 bases, with 3 bases of the junction left unmatched. This CDR3 has 17 amino acids. Germline CDR1 is MNHEY and CDR2 is SMNVEV (reference sequence). The CDR3 bases are TGTGCCAGCAGTTTATCGGGACTAGCGGGAGCTTCAGATACGCAGTATTTT. Translation: CASSLSGLAGASDTQYF.

This clonotype was recorded many times. Here the CDR3 reads CASSLQNGEQFF. CDR3 nucleotide sequence: TGTGCCAGCAGCTTGCAGAACGGTGAGCAGTTCTTC. The chain links TRBV5-4 to TRBJ2-1, with D unresolved. V shed 1 base and J shed 9 bases, with 8 bases lying between them. CDR1 is SGHNT, CDR2 YYREEE, per germline (reference sequence). CDR3 length: 12 amino acids.

V gene TRBV18 combines with J gene TRBJ2-3, with D perhaps matching TRBD1 or TRBD2 (5 bases each). V dropped 2 bases and J dropped 5 bases, with 14 bases sitting between them. Germline V CDR1 and CDR2: KGHSH, LQKENI. The CDR3 covers 15 residues. CDR3 nucleotide sequence: TGTGCCAGCTCACCAGGCCATCAGGGAGTAGATACGCAGTATTTT. It yields the protein CASSPGHQGVDTQYF.

Worth noting for this clonotype: A much more abundant neighbour one base away suggests this may be a read error. The chain combines TRBV4-3 with TRBJ1-1; D remains ambiguous. The V gene's germline CDR1 is LGHNA and CDR2 YSLEER. There are 15 residues in the CDR3. CDR3 amino acids: CARSYGSSMNTEAFF. DNA for the CDR3: TGCGCCCGCAGTTATGGGAGTTCCATGAACACTGAAGCTTTCTTT.

Details on this clonotype: A read error is possible here, since a much larger clone lies one base away. The chain couples TRBV30 to TRBJ1-1; D is uncertain. There are 11 residues in the CDR3. Germline V gene sequence: CDR1 GTSNPN, CDR2 SVGIG (reference sequence). CDR3 coding DNA: TGTGCCTGGAGTCTCAACACTGAAGCTCTCTTT. Its translation is CAWSLNTEALF.

The chain joins TRBV7-2 to TRBJ2-7; D is possibly TRBD1 (6 bases). The CDR3 has 16 amino acids. Germline loops: CDR1 SGHTA, CDR2 FQGNSA. The V end was cut by 4 bases, the J end by 4 bases, with 20 bases between. CDR3 residues: CASSYNDRSPLYEQYF. CDR3 DNA: TGTGCCAGCAGCTACAATGACAGGTCCCCCCTTTACGAGCAGTACTTC. Combining the CDR3 with reference TRBV7-2 and TRBJ2-7 gives the whole variable domain GAGVSQSPSNKVTEKGKDVELRCDPISGHTALYWYRQSLGQGLEFLIYFQGNSAPDKSGLPSDRFSAERTGGSVSTLTIQRTQQEDSAVYLCASSYNDRSPLYEQYFGPGTRLTVT.

Note on this clonotype: This could be a read error, since a much larger clone is one nucleotide away. The chain combines TRBV6-5 with TRBJ2-6; D unresolved. The germline V gene has CDR1 MNHEY and CDR2 SVGAGI. This CDR3 has 15 amino acids. The V and J ends lost 4 bases and 3 bases respectively, with 10 bases between them. CDR3 in amino acids: CASSCTHFGANVLTF. CDR3 DNA sequence: TGTGCCAGCAGTTGCACCCACTTTGGGGCCAACGTCCTGACTTTC.

This chain joins TRBV5-1 and TRBJ2-3; a possible D gene is TRBD2 (6 bases). The CDR3 runs 18 residues. V shed 0 bases and J shed 0 bases, with 17 bases lying between them. Germline V gene sequence: CDR1 SGHRS, CDR2 YFSETQ. The CDR3 region has the DNA TGCGCCAGCAGCTTGGAGTCATTCGGGGGTTCTAGCACAGATACGCAGTATTTT. This sequence encodes CASSLESFGGSSTDTQYF. The whole variable domain, filled in from reference TRBV5-1 and TRBJ2-3, reads KAGVTQTPRYLIKTRGQQVTLSCSPISGHRSVSWYQQTPGQGLQFLFEYFSETQRNKGNFPGRFSGRQFSNSRSEMNVSTLELGDSALYLCASSLESFGGSSTDTQYFGPGTRLTVL.

This clonotype has a count of ten or more. The chain is built from TRBV20-1 and TRBJ1-1, with D perhaps matching TRBD1 (6 bases). CDR1 and CDR2 (germline): DFQATT, SNEGSKA (reference sequence). The CDR3 has 14 residues. Trimming cost V 6 bases and J 1 base, with 15 bases left between them. CDR3 sequence: CSASSGAKNTEAFF. As DNA, the CDR3 is TGCAGTGCCTCGTCAGGGGCGAAGAACACTGAAGCTTTCTTT.

This clonotype was seen repeatedly, ten times or more. The chain employs TRBV4-1 and TRBJ1-5; D gene uncertain. This CDR3 contains 15 residues. V shed 1 base and J shed 4 bases, with 11 bases lying between them. The V gene's germline CDR1 is MGHRA and CDR2 YSYEKL. The CDR3 DNA sequence: TGCGCCAGCAGCCAAGTGGGAGGGCTAAATCAGCCCCAGCATTTT. It codes for CASSQVGGLNQPQHF.